This TCR beta chain emerged from a study of blood T cell repertoires in COVID-19. J lost 7 bases, V lost 7 bases, and 6 bases had no gene match. Germline-derived CDR1 and CDR2 are SQVTM and ANQGSEA. This CDR3 contains 11 residues. Repertoires were generated with immunoSEQ multiplex PCR, while TCRdb's copy carries only in-frame clones and drops some. The sample holds some 350,000 clones, 83% seen once. The sample consisted of peripheral blood. The chain joins TRBV29-1 to TRBJ1-1, with 7 bases matching TRBD1. This receptor was identified in a man aged 25-45 years with active or convalescent COVID-19. The CDR3 spells CSASTGFEAFF. CDR3 nucleotide sequence: TGCAGCGCCTCGACAGGGTTTGAAGCTTTCTTT.